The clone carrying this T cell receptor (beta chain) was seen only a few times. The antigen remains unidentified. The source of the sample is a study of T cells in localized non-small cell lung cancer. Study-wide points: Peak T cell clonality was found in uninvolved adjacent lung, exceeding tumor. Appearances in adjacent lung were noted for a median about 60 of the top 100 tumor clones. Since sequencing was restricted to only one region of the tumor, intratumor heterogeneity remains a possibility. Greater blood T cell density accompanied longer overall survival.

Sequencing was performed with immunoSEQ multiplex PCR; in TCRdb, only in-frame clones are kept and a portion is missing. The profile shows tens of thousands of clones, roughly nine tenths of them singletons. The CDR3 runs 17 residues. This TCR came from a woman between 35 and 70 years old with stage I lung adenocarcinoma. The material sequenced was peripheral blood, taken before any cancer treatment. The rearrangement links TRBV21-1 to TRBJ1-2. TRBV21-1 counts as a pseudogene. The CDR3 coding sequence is TGTGCCAGCAGCTCCCGGGGGTCGCGCGCGGGGGGCGATGGCTACACCTTC. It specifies CASSSRGSRAGGDGYTF.